This T cell receptor beta chain comes out of a study of blood T cell repertoires in COVID-19. Participants were aged about 18 to 89 years from roughly 25 US areas. Authors' data handling: Reference gene primer amplification gave nucleated cell count estimates. Method: immunoSEQ multiplex PCR; TCRdb's copy keeps in-frame clones and lacks some. The DNA was the basis for D and trimming; V, J and clone size are from that table. The sample contains some 190,000 clones, 89% of which appear only once. The CDR3 has 14 amino acids. The junction had 7 bases not matched to a gene; V was cut back by 3 bases and J by 8 bases. CDR1 is LGHDT, CDR2 YNNKEL, per germline (reference sequence).

The sequencing sample was made of PBMCs or T cells enriched from blood (not recorded which). The chain carries TRBV3-1 (or the pseudogene TRBV3-2) and TRBJ2-1; the match to TRBD1 covers 7 bases. The receptor's source is a woman aged 40 to 50 with acute COVID-19. The CDR3 reads CASSQNDRADEQFF. CDR3 sequence (DNA): TGTGCCAGCAGCCAGAACGACAGGGCGGATGAGCAGTTCTTC.